One sample yielded the 13 T cell receptor beta chains listed below, sequenced in a study of blood T cell repertoires in COVID-19. This table comes from immunoSEQ multiplex PCR, and its TCRdb copy is limited to in-frame clones, with some not included. There are about 98,000 clones in the sample; roughly 92% occur only once, and roughly 1.9% lies in the top ten. Sequencing input: peripheral blood. The receptors stem from a woman between 50 and 59 years old with COVID-19, enrolled during active disease.

V gene TRBV27 combines with J gene TRBJ1-2, with 10 bases fitting TRBD1. The CDR3 consists of 14 residues. Germline-derived CDR1 and CDR2 are MNHEY and SMNVEV (reference sequence). V lost 6 bases and J lost 2; bases outside the gene matches: 3. The CDR3, as DNA: TGTGCCAGCAGGGGGACAGGGGAAAACTATGGCTACACCTTC. It translates to CASRGTGENYGYTF.

This clone was picked up one time. The V call is TRBV7-9, the J call TRBJ2-1, with D uncertain. CDR3 length: 13 residues. The V and J ends lost 1 base and 5 bases respectively, with 6 bases between them. The germline gives CDR1 SEHNR, CDR2 FQNEAQ (reference sequence). In DNA, the CDR3 is TGTGCCAGCAGCTTAGAACTTAACAATGAGCAGTTCTTC. This sequence encodes CASSLELNNEQFF. The whole variable domain, remainder taken from reference TRBV7-9 and TRBJ2-1, is DTGVSQNPRHKITKRGQNVTFRCDPISEHNRLYWYRQTLGQGPEFLTYFQNEAQLEKSRLLSDRFSAERPKGSFSTLEIQRTEQGDSAMYLCASSLELNNEQFFGPGTRLTVL.

V and J are TRBV28 and TRBJ1-1, with D perhaps matching TRBD1 (6 bases). Germline V gene sequence: CDR1 MDHEN, CDR2 SYDVKM. V was cut by 2 bases and J by 3 bases, with 7 bases left in between. This CDR3 is built from 13 residues. The DNA of the CDR3 is TGTGCCAGCAGTTTAGCAGGGGACACTGAAGCTTTCTTT. The encoded protein is CASSLAGDTEAFF.

V gene TRBV20-1 combines with J gene TRBJ2-5, with 9 bases that match TRBD2. CDR1 and CDR2 (germline): DFQATT, SNEGSKA (reference sequence). With 3 bases clipped from V and 5 bases from J, the junction kept 10 bases outside the gene matches. This CDR3 is built from 15 residues. Here the CDR3 DNA reads TGCAGTGCTAGTGACTGGAGCGGGGGGAAGGAGACCCAGTACTTC. This translates into CSASDWSGGKETQYF.

CDR3 bases: TGTGCCAGCAGTCCCACAGGGGGGGGAGAGACCCAGTACTTC. Its translation: CASSPTGGGETQYF. The V call is TRBV27, the J call TRBJ2-5, with D possibly TRBD1 on 8 matching bases. This CDR3 is built from 14 residues. The germline V and J ends were trimmed by 5 bases and 4 bases, with 14 bases remaining between them. From germline, CDR1 is MNHEY and CDR2 SMNVEV (reference sequence).

The chain has TRBV5-5 and TRBJ1-1; D is uncertain. CDR3 size: 15 residues. Germline CDR1 and CDR2: SGHKS and YYEKEE (reference sequence). Trimming left V 0 bases short and J 4 bases short, with 13 bases between. The DNA for the CDR3 is TGTGCCAGCAGCTTGGACCACCCCAGAACCACTGAAGCTTTCTTT. It is translated as CASSLDHPRTTEAFF.

The chain joins TRBV20-1 to TRBJ2-1; TRBD1 might be the D (6 bases). Trimming removed 3 bases from V and 5 bases from J, with 20 bases in between. The V gene's germline CDR1 is DFQATT and CDR2 SNEGSKA (reference sequence). The CDR3 extends over 16 amino acids. The CDR3 region has the DNA TGCAGTGCTAGTAGCAGGGGCAACCCCATGGACAATGAGCAGTTCTTC. Translated, it gives CSASSRGNPMDNEQFF.

This clone occurred once. The rearrangement joins TRBV3-1 (or the pseudogene TRBV3-2) to TRBJ1-1; no firm D call. From germline, CDR1 is LGHDT and CDR2 YNNKEL (reference sequence). This CDR3 has 15 amino acids. Trimming shortened V by 1 base and J by 0 bases, and 9 bases separated the two germline ends. The CDR3 DNA follows: TGTGCCAGCAGCCAAGCGAGGGTAATGAACACTGAAGCTTTCTTT. Translation: CASSQARVMNTEAFF.

The chain has TRBV7-2 and TRBJ2-1, with a tentative D call TRBD2 (5 bases). Trimming cost V 5 bases and J 4 bases, with 9 bases left between them. CDR3 size: 13 residues. Per the germline V gene, CDR1 is SGHTA and CDR2 is FQGNSA. CDR3 loop: CASSRTAYNEQFF. DNA for the CDR3: TGTGCCAGCAGCCGGACTGCTTACAATGAGCAGTTCTTC.

J is TRBJ2-3 and V is TRBV15; D remains ambiguous. The CDR3 has 13 residues. Germline V gene sequence: CDR1 LNHNV, CDR2 YYDKDF (reference sequence). Trimming shortened V by 3 bases and J by 5 bases, and 9 bases separated the two germline ends. CDR3 residues: CATSSKIGDTQYF. The CDR3 nucleotides are TGTGCCACCAGCAGTAAAATCGGAGATACGCAGTATTTT.

V gene TRBV11-2 combines with J gene TRBJ1-3; 10 bases line up with TRBD1. Trimming took 3 bases from V and 2 from J; bases not matched to a gene: 4. This CDR3 is built from 16 residues. Germline CDR1 reads SGHAT; CDR2 reads FQNNGV. CDR3 in DNA: TGTGCCAGCAGCTTTACGGGACAGGGGACTGGAAACACCATATATTTT. Residues: CASSFTGQGTGNTIYF.

The genes are TRBV6-1 and TRBJ1-1, with a possible D match to TRBD1 (6 bases). The CDR3 runs 13 residues. Germline V CDR1 and CDR2: MNHNS, SASEGT. The V and J ends lost 7 bases and 8 bases respectively, with 17 bases between them. The CDR3 here is CASNMGARLEAFF. The CDR3 DNA follows: TGTGCCAGCAATATGGGGGCCAGACTGGAAGCTTTCTTT.

The chain combines TRBV20-1 with TRBJ2-5, with D tentatively TRBD2 (5 bases). The CDR3 totals 11 residues. The V end lost 1 base, the J end lost 5 bases, and 5 bases lay between the germline ends. Germline assignment: CDR1 DFQATT and CDR2 SNEGSKA (reference sequence). This CDR3 reads CSARAGETQYF. CDR3 sequence (DNA): TGCAGTGCTAGAGCGGGGGAGACCCAGTACTTC.